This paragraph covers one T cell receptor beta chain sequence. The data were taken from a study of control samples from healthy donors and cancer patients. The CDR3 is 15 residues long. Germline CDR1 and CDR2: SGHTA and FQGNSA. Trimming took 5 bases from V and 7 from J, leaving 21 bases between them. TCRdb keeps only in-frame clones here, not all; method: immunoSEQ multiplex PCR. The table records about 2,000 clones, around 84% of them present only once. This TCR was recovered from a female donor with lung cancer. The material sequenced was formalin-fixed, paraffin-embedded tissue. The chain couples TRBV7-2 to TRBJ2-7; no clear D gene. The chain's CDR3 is CASSPRSAFLGEQYF. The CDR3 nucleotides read TGTGCCAGCAGCCCACGCAGCGCATTCCTAGGGGAGCAGTACTTC. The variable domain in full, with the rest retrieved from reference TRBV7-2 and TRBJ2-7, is GAGVSQSPSNKVTEKGKDVELRCDPISGHTALYWYRQSLGQGLEFLIYFQGNSAPDKSGLPSDRFSAERTGGSVSTLTIQRTQQEDSAVYLCASSPRSAFLGEQYFGPGTRLTVT.